This T cell receptor beta chain comes out of a study of blood T cell repertoires in COVID-19. On the study more broadly: The United States, Italy and Spain supplied acute and convalescent COVID-19 samples.

Germline CDR1 and CDR2: MNHNY and SVGAGI (reference sequence). The CDR3 extends over 13 amino acids. V shed 4 bases and J shed 2 bases, with 8 bases lying between them. Produced via immunoSEQ multiplex PCR; TCRdb's table is partial and in-frame only. The profile shows 17,000 or so clones, approximately 86% of them singletons. The specimen was peripheral blood. This chain connects TRBV6-6 to TRBJ1-1; D is uncertain. The sequence was obtained from a man aged 50-59 years with active COVID-19. In nucleotides, the CDR3 is TGTGCCAGCAGTTTTGTTCCTAACACTGAAGCTTTCTTT. Amino acids: CASSFVPNTEAFF.